The 32 T cell receptor beta chains listed next were all sequenced from one sample in a study of regulatory dendritic cells for organ transplantation. The method was immunoSEQ multiplex PCR; TCRdb's version includes in-frame clones alone and lacks a portion of them. The sample has under 40,000 clones; 80% to 95% are singletons. Sequences were obtained from naive CD8+ T cells from blood. The subset denotes: CD45RA+ naive T cells. The receptors come from a human donor in good health.

With respect to this clone: The junction departs from the called germline gene at one end, perhaps through a read error. The CDR3 DNA follows: TGTGCTAGCAGCTCAACCGGGACAGGGGACTACAATGAGCAGTTCTTC. Its protein is CASSSTGTGDYNEQFF. The V and J genes are TRBV7-7 and TRBJ2-1; 10 nucleotides align to TRBD1. The germline V gene has CDR1 SSHAT and CDR2 FNYEAQ (reference sequence). CDR3 size: 16 residues.

This rearrangement joins TRBV5-1 to TRBJ2-2; D gene ambiguous. The CDR3 is made up of 14 amino acids. V shed 4 bases and J shed 2 bases, with 9 bases lying between them. Germline V gene sequence: CDR1 SGHRS, CDR2 YFSETQ. CDR3 protein: CASSPALNTGELFF. CDR3 DNA sequence: TGCGCCAGCAGCCCCGCGTTAAACACCGGGGAGCTGTTTTTT.

On this clone itself: Other DNA sequences in this specimen translate into the identical CDR3. This chain joins TRBV6-5 and TRBJ1-1; TRBD1 matches at 7 bases. Germline V CDR1 and CDR2: MNHEY, SVGAGI. The CDR3 is 13 amino acids. V was pared by 2 bases and J by 5 bases, with 2 bases of the junction left unmatched. DNA for the CDR3: TGTGCCAGCAGTTACGCCAGGGGGACTGAAGCTTTCTTT. Its translation: CASSYARGTEAFF.

The V and J genes are TRBV27 and TRBJ1-5; D possibly corresponds to TRBD1 (6 bases). The germline gives CDR1 MNHEY, CDR2 SMNVEV (reference sequence). V shed 4 bases and J shed 5 bases, with 18 bases lying between them. The CDR3 consists of 16 residues. As DNA, the CDR3 is TGTGCCAGCAGTTCAGCGAGAGGGGGGGCCGATCAGCCCCAGCATTTT. Translating gives CASSSARGGADQPQHF.

This chain uses TRBV7-3 with TRBJ1-1; D unresolved. Trimming stripped 1 base from V and 4 bases from J, with 10 bases between. This CDR3 is 14 amino acids long. The germline V gene encodes CDR1 SGHTA and CDR2 FQGTGA. CDR3 sequence reads: CASSLMGGSTEAFF. The CDR3 nucleotides read TGTGCCAGCAGCTTAATGGGCGGGAGCACTGAAGCTTTCTTT. The full variable domain, with the rest looked up from reference TRBV7-3 and TRBJ1-1, is GAGVSQTPSNKVTEKGKYVELRCDPISGHTALYWYRQSLGQGPEFLIYFQGTGAADDSGLPNDRFFAVRPEGSVSTLKIQRTERGDSAVYLCASSLMGGSTEAFFGQGTRLTVV.

The CDR3: CASSWGYEQYF. The CDR3 DNA is TGTGCCAGCAGCTGGGGGTACGAGCAGTACTTC. The chain employs TRBV7-9 and TRBJ2-7; D possibly matches TRBD1 or TRBD2 (5 bases each). This CDR3 spans 11 amino acids. CDR1 and CDR2 from the germline V gene are SEHNR and FQNEAQ (reference sequence). V was shortened by 4 bases and J by 4 bases, with 5 bases between the two germline ends.

This chain links TRBV7-3 with TRBJ1-2; a weak D match, TRBD1 (6 bases). Germline V lookup: CDR1 SGHTA, CDR2 FQGTGA. The V end was cut by 1 base, the J end by 8 bases, with 14 bases between. CDR3 length: 14 amino acids. The CDR3 bases are TGTGCCAGCAGCTTAAATTTGGGGGGCGAGGGCTACACCTTC. The encoded protein is CASSLNLGGEGYTF.

The chain is built from TRBV6-5 and TRBJ2-2, with 9 bases aligning to TRBD1. The germline CDR1 and CDR2 sequences are MNHEY and SVGAGI. The trim removed 6 bases at V and 1 base at J, leaving 3 bases unmatched. This CDR3 has 15 residues. The DNA for the CDR3 is TGTGCCAGCAGACTGGACAGGGGGAACACCGGGGAGCTGTTTTTT. Protein sequence: CASRLDRGNTGELFF.

This rearrangement joins TRBV7-9 to TRBJ1-2; D is ambiguous. This CDR3 has 14 amino acids. Trimming pared 4 bases from V and 1 base from J, leaving 10 bases between. Germline V gives CDR1 SEHNR, CDR2 FQNEAQ (reference sequence). The DNA of the CDR3 is TGTGCCAGCAGCTCACTCCGTTTTAACTATGGCTACACCTTC. Its protein product is CASSSLRFNYGYTF.

The chain couples TRBV19 to TRBJ2-7; 9 nucleotides align to TRBD2. V gave up 2 bases and J gave up 4 bases; unmatched junction bases: 6. Germline V gene lookup returns CDR1 LNHDA and CDR2 SQIVND (reference sequence). The CDR3 consists of 15 residues. The CDR3 coding sequence is TGTGCCAGTAGTATAAAAGCGGGGGGCTTTTACGAGCAGTACTTC. As protein: CASSIKAGGFYEQYF.

The chain links TRBV7-9 to TRBJ2-2; D remains ambiguous. This CDR3 has 13 amino acids. Germline lookup yields CDR1 SEHNR and CDR2 FQNEAQ (reference sequence). With 1 base removed from V and 10 bases from J, the gap between germline ends came to 10 bases. The DNA of the CDR3 is TGTGCCAGCAGCTTAGTAGGTAGAGTGGAGCTGTTTTTT. Its translation is CASSLVGRVELFF.

The V gene is TRBV5-1, the J gene TRBJ2-7, with D tentatively TRBD1 (6 bases). Germline V gives CDR1 SGHRS, CDR2 YFSETQ. V gave up 5 bases and J gave up 5 bases, with 17 bases separating them. The CDR3 extends over 14 amino acids. CDR3 amino acids: CASSSRGYRDEQYF. The CDR3, as DNA: TGCGCCAGCAGTTCAAGAGGTTACAGGGACGAGCAGTACTTC.

This chain links TRBV4-3 with TRBJ1-1; D remains ambiguous. The germline V gene has CDR1 LGHNA and CDR2 YSLEER. V was cut by 0 bases and J by 10 bases, with 15 bases left in between. This CDR3 region has 14 residues. CDR3 in amino acids: CASSQDGQETGAFF. DNA for the CDR3: TGCGCCAGCAGCCAAGATGGGCAGGAAACGGGAGCTTTCTTT.

The CDR3 DNA follows: TGTGCCAGCAGCCCCGCGGGAGGGAACACCGGGGAGCTGTTTTTT. Amino acid sequence: CASSPAGGNTGELFF. The chain combines TRBV7-3 with TRBJ2-2; 8 nucleotides match TRBD2. V lost 5 bases to trimming and J lost 1 base; unmatched junction nucleotides: 3. Germline values: CDR1 SGHTA, CDR2 FQGTGA. The CDR3 runs to 15 residues.

The chain is built from TRBV9 and TRBJ2-2; D not resolved. The length of the CDR3 is 11 residues. Germline assignment: CDR1 SGDLS and CDR2 YYNGEE. V gave up 5 bases and J gave up 5 bases, with 4 bases separating them. CDR3 amino acids: CASRTTGELFF. In DNA, the CDR3 is TGTGCCAGCAGAACGACCGGGGAGCTGTTTTTT.

The chain recombines TRBV7-9 with TRBJ2-2; D remains unclear. Germline values: CDR1 SEHNR, CDR2 FQNEAQ (reference sequence). Trimming cost V 3 bases and J 4 bases, with 12 bases left between them. This CDR3 has 15 amino acids. In DNA, the CDR3 is TGTGCCAGCAGCTTCTATGGCAATCCCACCGGGGAGCTGTTTTTT. It encodes CASSFYGNPTGELFF.

The V gene is TRBV5-5, the J gene TRBJ2-7; 9 bases align to TRBD1. Trimming cost V 4 bases and J 1 base; bases outside gene matches: 6. The CDR3 has 15 residues. The germline V gene encodes CDR1 SGHKS and CDR2 YYEKEE (reference sequence). In nucleotides, the CDR3 is TGTGCCAGCAGCCACTGGACAGGGGCGTCCTACGAGCAGTACTTC. As protein: CASSHWTGASYEQYF.

This clone has only one observation. V usage is TRBV6-5 and J usage is TRBJ2-1; D gene uncertain. V lost 0 bases to trimming and J lost 7 bases, with 7 bases between them. The CDR3 contains 13 residues. Looked up from germline, CDR1 is MNHEY and CDR2 is SVGAGI. The DNA for the CDR3 is TGTGCCAGCAGTTACTCGACTGGGAATGAGCAGTTCTTC. This sequence encodes CASSYSTGNEQFF.

The chain links TRBV30 to TRBJ2-5, with 8 bases matching TRBD2. Germline assignment: CDR1 GTSNPN and CDR2 SVGIG (reference sequence). V lost 5 bases, J lost 1 base, and 3 bases stayed unmatched. This CDR3 region has 13 residues. The CDR3, as DNA: TGTGCCTGGGCGGGGGGCAGCCAAGAGACCCAGTACTTC. Protein sequence: CAWAGGSQETQYF.

The CDR3 sequence: CASSLGQWVAFF. CDR3 bases: TGTGCCAGCAGCTTGGGACAATGGGTAGCTTTCTTT. This chain connects TRBV5-8 to TRBJ1-1; D unresolved. Trimming removed 0 bases from V and 10 bases from J, with 10 bases in between. CDR1 and CDR2 (germline): SGHTS, YDEGEE. The CDR3 loop spans 12 amino acids.

The chain uses TRBV5-6 and TRBJ2-3, with D perhaps matching TRBD2 (6 bases). Germline CDR1 SGHDT, CDR2 YYEEEE. V dropped 0 bases and J dropped 1 base, with 9 bases sitting between them. CDR3 length: 15 amino acids. CDR3 in amino acids: CASSLVSGGTDTQYF. Here the CDR3 DNA reads TGTGCCAGCAGCTTGGTTTCGGGAGGCACAGATACGCAGTATTTT.

The rearrangement uses TRBV30 and TRBJ2-5; 7 bases align to TRBD1. J lost 5 bases, V lost 8 bases, and 14 bases had no gene match. From germline, CDR1 is GTSNPN and CDR2 SVGIG (reference sequence). The CDR3 extends over 14 amino acids. CDR3 region: CARQGTSTKETQYF. The DNA of the CDR3 is TGTGCCCGACAGGGCACAAGTACGAAGGAGACCCAGTACTTC.

For this clone: The sample has other DNA sequences that encode this CDR3 too. V and J are TRBV9 and TRBJ1-3, with unresolved D. Germline loops: CDR1 SGDLS, CDR2 YYNGEE. The CDR3 is 10 residues long. The V end was cut by 5 bases, the J end by 3 bases, with 0 bases between. The CDR3 loop is CASSGNTIYF. The CDR3 region has the DNA TGTGCCAGCAGTGGAAACACCATATATTTT.

The chain uses TRBV19 and TRBJ1-4; D call uncertain. The CDR3 covers 14 residues. CDR1 is LNHDA, CDR2 SQIVND, per germline (reference sequence). V gave up 6 bases and J gave up 0 bases, with 8 bases separating them. The CDR3 is CASSPLTTNEKLFF. DNA for the CDR3: TGTGCCAGTAGCCCCCTGACAACTAATGAAAAACTGTTTTTT. The entire variable domain, with the rest obtained from reference TRBV19 and TRBJ1-4, is as follows: DGGITQSPKYLFRKEGQNVTLSCEQNLNHDAMYWYRQDPGQGLRLIYYSQIVNDFQKGDIAEGYSVSREKKESFPLTVTSAQKNPTAFYLCASSPLTTNEKLFFGSGTQLSVL.

The V call is TRBV30, the J call TRBJ2-3; maybe TRBD2 (6 bases). V was clipped by 0 bases and J by 3 bases, with 16 bases between them. This CDR3 has 16 amino acids. In germline, CDR1 is GTSNPN, CDR2 SVGIG (reference sequence). The CDR3 nucleotides are TGTGCCTGGAGTGTACAGGTCGGCGGGAATACAGATACGCAGTATTTT. This encodes CAWSVQVGGNTDTQYF.

This rearrangement joins TRBV7-9 to TRBJ2-7; 8 bases fit TRBD1. Unmatched junction bases numbered 5, after V lost 1 base and J lost 3 bases. The CDR3 sequence is 15 residues long. Germline lookup yields CDR1 SEHNR and CDR2 FQNEAQ (reference sequence). CDR3 DNA: TGTGCCAGCAGCTTAGGACCCAGGGGGCTCTACGAGCAGTACTTC. This sequence encodes CASSLGPRGLYEQYF. Drawing the rest from reference TRBV7-9 and TRBJ2-7, the complete variable domain is DTGVSQNPRHKITKRGQNVTFRCDPISEHNRLYWYRQTLGQGPEFLTYFQNEAQLEKSRLLSDRFSAERPKGSFSTLEIQRTEQGDSAMYLCASSLGPRGLYEQYFGPGTRLTVT.

This clone was counted a single time. The V and J genes are TRBV27 and TRBJ1-1; 8 bases match TRBD1. The CDR3 is 14 residues long. J was trimmed by 2 bases and V by 5 bases; bases with no gene match: 4. The germline V gene has CDR1 MNHEY and CDR2 SMNVEV (reference sequence). Here the CDR3 reads CASSKGQGNTEAFF. DNA for the CDR3: TGTGCCAGCAGTAAAGGACAGGGTAACACTGAAGCTTTCTTT.

The chain uses TRBV4-1 and TRBJ1-2; perhaps TRBD1 as D (5 bases). The CDR3 consists of 14 residues. The germline V gene has CDR1 MGHRA and CDR2 YSYEKL. V lost 0 bases and J lost 8, with 13 bases in between. CDR3: CASSQDYRGLGYTF. The CDR3 coding sequence is TGCGCCAGCAGCCAAGATTATCGGGGGTTAGGCTACACCTTC.

This clone occurred once. The chain employs TRBV6-6 and TRBJ1-3; D ambiguous. The germline V and J ends were trimmed by 5 bases and 0 bases, with 2 bases remaining between them. The CDR3 runs 12 residues. CDR1 MNHNY and CDR2 SVGAGI come from the germline V gene (reference sequence). The CDR3 sequence is CASSPSGNTIYF. For the CDR3, the DNA is TGTGCCAGCAGTCCCTCTGGAAACACCATATATTTT.

The rearrangement links TRBV6-6 to TRBJ2-7, with TRBD1 matching over 8 bases. Germline values: CDR1 MNHNY, CDR2 SVGAGI (reference sequence). This CDR3 has 13 residues. J lost 5 bases, V lost 2 bases, and 2 bases had no gene match. Here the CDR3 DNA reads TGTGCCAGCAGTTACAGGACAGGGCACGAGCAGTACTTC. Translating it yields CASSYRTGHEQYF.

The J gene is TRBJ1-1, the V gene TRBV7-9, with 7 bases fitting TRBD1. The CDR3 covers 15 residues. The germline CDR1 and CDR2 sequences are SEHNR and FQNEAQ (reference sequence). V was clipped by 3 bases and J by 2 bases; unmatched bases: 6. The DNA for the CDR3 is TGTGCCAGCAGCTTTCCCGGGACAGCAAACACTGAAGCTTTCTTT. Protein: CASSFPGTANTEAFF.

This rearrangement joins TRBV7-8 to TRBJ2-7, with D tentatively TRBD1 (6 bases). V was clipped by 1 base and J by 0 bases, with 16 bases between them. The CDR3 has 17 amino acids. CDR1 SGHVS and CDR2 FQNEAQ come from the germline V gene. CDR3 protein: CASSLDGDKGISYEQYF. CDR3 nucleotides: TGTGCCAGCAGCTTAGACGGGGACAAGGGGATCTCCTACGAGCAGTACTTC.